This passage covers 5 T cell receptor beta chains from one sample sequenced in a study of cytomegalovirus exposure and HLA in healthy donors. The PCR was carried out with 60 Vbeta primers and 13 Jbeta primers. Profiled with immunoSEQ multiplex PCR; TCRdb holds only in-frame clones, not every one. This sample yields 150,000 to 200,000 clones, of which roughly 70% are seen a single time; 1.5% belongs to the top ten. The sample taken for sequencing was PBMCs. All receptors come from a girl between 10 and 17 years old in good health and CMV-seronegative.

This clone was recorded a few times. The chain employs TRBV15 and TRBJ2-1; 11 bases are a match to TRBD2. Germline CDR1 is LNHNV and CDR2 is YYDKDF (reference sequence). The CDR3 runs 16 residues. Germline trimming cut 5 bases from V and 2 bases from J; bases unmatched to any gene: 5. The CDR3 spells CATSSRSGGAYNEQFF. The CDR3 nucleotides are TGTGCCACCAGCTCCCGTAGCGGGGGGGCCTACAATGAGCAGTTCTTC.

V gene TRBV9 combines with J gene TRBJ1-1; 7 bases are shared with TRBD1. Trimming removed 0 bases from V and 1 base from J; junction bases left unmatched: 3. The CDR3 sequence is 15 residues long. Germline CDR1 and CDR2: SGDLS and YYNGEE. The DNA for the CDR3 is TGTGCCAGCAGCGTAGAAGGGGGCTCGAACACTGAAGCTTTCTTT. The encoded protein is CASSVEGGSNTEAFF.

On this clone itself: In the same sample, other DNA sequences code for this CDR3. The genes are TRBV5-1 and TRBJ1-1, with 10 positions matching TRBD1. The germline CDR1 and CDR2 sequences are SGHRS and YFSETQ. The CDR3 is 15 residues long. The V gene end was trimmed by 2 bases and the J gene end by 5 bases; junction bases not matched to a gene: 6. Here the CDR3 reads CASSLGQGVGTEAFF. The CDR3 DNA reads as TGCGCCAGCAGCTTAGGACAGGGGGTAGGTACTGAAGCTTTCTTT.

This chain joins TRBV7-8 and TRBJ1-2; perhaps TRBD1 as D (6 bases). V shed 3 bases and J shed 6 bases, with 26 bases lying between them. This CDR3 has 18 amino acids. Germline V lookup: CDR1 SGHVS, CDR2 FQNEAQ. CDR3 nucleotides: TGTGCCAGCAGCTTTCAACGCGCGGAGACAGGTGGGGGACATGGCTACACCTTC. This sequence encodes CASSFQRAETGGGHGYTF.

V gene TRBV5-1 combines with J gene TRBJ2-3; weak D call: TRBD1 (5 bases). The V end lost 0 bases, the J end lost 2 bases, and 16 bases lay between the germline ends. Germline V gene lookup returns CDR1 SGHRS and CDR2 YFSETQ. The CDR3 is 17 amino acids. The CDR3 sequence: CASSLAQGNIYTDTQYF. DNA for the CDR3: TGCGCCAGCAGCTTGGCTCAGGGTAACATATACACAGATACGCAGTATTTT. The full variable domain, with the rest looked up from reference TRBV5-1 and TRBJ2-3, is KAGVTQTPRYLIKTRGQQVTLSCSPISGHRSVSWYQQTPGQGLQFLFEYFSETQRNKGNFPGRFSGRQFSNSRSEMNVSTLELGDSALYLCASSLAQGNIYTDTQYFGPGTRLTVL.